This T cell receptor beta chain was documented in a study of cytomegalovirus exposure and HLA in healthy donors. Deletions cut 0 bases from V and 5 bases from J, with 5 bases between. CDR3 length: 13 residues. Germline CDR1 is MNHEY and CDR2 is SVGAGI. This PCR relied on a set of 60 Vbeta primers and 13 Jbeta primers. Clones were read by immunoSEQ multiplex PCR, and TCRdb kept only the in-frame ones, dropping some. The table shows 95,000 to 150,000 clones, with 74% occurring only once. The sample taken for sequencing was PBMCs. The sequence was obtained from a man aged 40-55 years in good health and CMV-seropositive. This rearrangement joins TRBV6-5 to TRBJ1-5; tentative D call: TRBD1 (5 bases). Written as DNA, the CDR3 is TGTGCCAGCAGTTACTCCAGGGATCAGCCCCAGCATTTT. Its translation is CASSYSRDQPQHF.